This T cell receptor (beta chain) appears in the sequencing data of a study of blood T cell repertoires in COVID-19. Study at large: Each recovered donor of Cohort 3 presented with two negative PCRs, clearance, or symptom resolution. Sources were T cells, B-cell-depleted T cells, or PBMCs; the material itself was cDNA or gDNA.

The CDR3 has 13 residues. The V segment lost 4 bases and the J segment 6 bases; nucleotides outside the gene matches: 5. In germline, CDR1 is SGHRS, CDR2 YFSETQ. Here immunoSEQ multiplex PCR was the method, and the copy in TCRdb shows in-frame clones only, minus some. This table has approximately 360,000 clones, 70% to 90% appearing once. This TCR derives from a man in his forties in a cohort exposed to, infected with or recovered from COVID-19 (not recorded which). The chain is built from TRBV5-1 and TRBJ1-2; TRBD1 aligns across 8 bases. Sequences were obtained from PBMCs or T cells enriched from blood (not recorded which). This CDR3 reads CASSGTGGDGYTF. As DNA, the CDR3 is TGCGCCAGCAGCGGCACAGGGGGTGATGGCTACACCTTC.